Detailed here is one T cell receptor beta chain. Its antigen is not yet known. Nothing much larger sits one base from this clone, and base qualities are not available. According to the study, the label for this sample's treatment or condition signals: suppressive antiretroviral therapy. Lysates of CMV-infected fibroblasts were used at about 11 ug/mL for cell stimulation. CD4+ T cells that responded were sorted based on upregulation of both CD40 ligand and CD69. HIV-1-infected adults in whom suppressive ART had been started during chronic infection were enrolled as participants. Plasma HIV-1 RNA had been undetectable (below 50 copies/mL) in participants for at least 4 years. To be included, a participant needed positive CMV serology and a CD4+ T cell count above 400 cells/uL. Before stimulation, PBMCs were isolated using density centrifugation and then depleted of CD8+ T cells. Stimulation of CD8-depleted PBMCs was carried out for about 20 hours with anti-CD28/CD49d costimulation, CD40-blocking antibody and enfuvirtide, to prevent new infections. Sorting was done on either a Beckman Coulter MoFlo Legacy or an XDP sorter, and propidium iodide was used to exclude dead cells. Genomic DNA was extracted using the QIAamp DNA Mini Kit for samples with more than one million cells and using the Quick-DNA Microprep Kit for all other samples.

TCRbeta repertoires were sequenced from genomic DNA with the immunoSEQ hsTCRB assay version 4 in survey mode. Genomic DNA was diluted to about 10 ng/uL, using up to 1 ug per sample for TCRbeta sequencing. In the paper's pipeline: Analysis of the TCRbeta data was done in ImmunoSeq Analyzer 3.0, and diversity was computed on productive nucleotide rearrangements. The improved Chao index was used to estimate lower-bound TCR diversity, and the Gini coefficient was used to estimate clonality using the Immunarch R package. Nucleotide rearrangements that differed but encoded the same CDR3beta amino acid sequence were counted as separate clonotypes. Differential abundance analysis found TCRbeta sequences that were significantly enriched in antigen-responding cells compared with anti-CD3/anti-CD28-activated cells. Using predicted peptide-MHC specificity as the basis, GLIPH2 grouped TCRs into clusters, both for each participant individually and for the merged data sets that combined participants. In its TCRdb copy, this immuneACCESS table keeps in-frame sequences only and misses some clones. Where compared with another copy, unresolved V genes explain less than half of these, and the others have no known cause. V and J calls and clone size are as listed in that table; D and trimming were resolved from the DNA. This sample comprises roughly 16,000 clones, around three fifths of them detected only once. About 8% of the sample lies in the top ten.

This record belongs to a study of persistence of HIV-infected CD4 T cells (dated by TCRdb to between 2020 and 2021). Background for the entire study: The median time the participants had spent on suppressive ART was around 8 years. Peripheral blood samples of up to 180 mL were obtained at multiple time points, with the exception of two participants, for whom leukapheresis was performed at a single time point. CMV- and HIV-1 Gag-responding CD4+ T cells were isolated from ART-treated individuals so that antigen-driven clonal expansion of HIV-1-infected cells could be examined. Cross-participant TCR cluster analysis included about eight participants for CMV and about seven participants for Gag. The clonality of all cells in each sorted population was assessed by TCRbeta sequencing, whereas the clonality of infected cells was assessed by proviral sequencing.

On the study overall, not on this receptor specifically: A correlation was observed between TCR oligoclonality and proviral oligoclonality within the same sorted populations. Enrichment of degenerate expanded CDR3beta sequences was found in antigen-responding cells, suggesting convergent selection of CD4+ responses to CMV and Gag. Bulk TCR analyses could not be limited to the rare CMV-responding cells that actually contained HIV-1 proviruses. TCRbeta richness in CMV- and Gag-responding cells was significantly lower than in anti-CD3/anti-CD28-responding cells; CMV-responding cells had higher oligoclonality than CD3/CD28-stimulated and Gag-responding cells. Few individuals were included in the study, and only a limited range of antigens was tested.

CDR1 and CDR2, looked up from the germline V gene, are MNHEY and SVGAGI. The CDR3 has 13 amino acids, counting the end cysteine and phenylalanine. The DNA shown is the 39-base CDR3, in frame from base 1. V and J are truncated by 8 bases and 4 bases respectively, leaving an intervening sequence of 12 bases. This material consisted of CD4+ T cells sorted from PBMCs after 18-hour stimulation, taken from a patient who received antiretroviral therapy. In light of the paper, this sample's cell subset or site label describes: CD40L+CD69+ CD4 T cells responding to CMV lysate. Rearrangement joined TRBV6-5 to TRBJ1-5; too little of a D gene remains to name it. The clonotype was recovered from an adult woman with HIV who was CMV-seropositive. The CDR3 is CASVPQVNQPQHF. At the DNA level, the sequence is TGTGCCAGCGTCCCGCAGGTAAATCAGCCCCAGCATTTT.